This T cell receptor (beta chain) was retrieved from a study of identical twins. Findings and limits, study-wide: Out-of-frame alpha sequences shared by twins were enriched for low generation probability. Reduced insertions were recorded for abundant cord blood beta clonotypes, with no such pattern in memory repertoires.

For this clonotype: Its specificity is not known.

A single record per CDR3 protein comes from TCRdb applying MiXCR to the 5' RACE reads. The data hold 550,000 to 800,000 distinct CDR3 sequences, with around 7.5% observed a single time. This sample also belongs to another study, concerning yellow fever vaccine responses in identical twins.

Sequencing input: PBMCs. This sequence originates from a woman younger than 30 in good health.

The CDR3 protein is CASSESRGGTVLPIRLTDTQYF. Written as DNA, the CDR3 is TGCGCCAGCAGTGAGTCGAGGGGGGGTACGGTCCTGCCTATCAGACTCACAGATACGCAGTATTTT. The V and J genes are TRBV10-1 and TRBJ2-3; a weak D match, TRBD2 (7 bases). CDR1 is WNHNN, CDR2 SYGVQD, per germline (reference sequence). The CDR3 extends over 22 amino acids. V lost 0 bases, J lost 2 bases, and 30 bases lay in between.